The sequence of this TCR beta chain was determined in a study of cytomegalovirus exposure and HLA in healthy donors. Study-level findings and limits: In vitro confirmation showed a few CMV-associated chains to be CMV antigen specific.

Researchers ran the PCR with 60 Vbeta and 13 Jbeta primers. The data were produced by immunoSEQ multiplex PCR, yet TCRdb's version contains in-frame clones alone and is incomplete. Of roughly 120,000 clones listed, approximately 85% are singletons. As to this clone: What it binds is unknown.

Trimming removed 2 bases from V and 2 bases from J; junction bases left unmatched: 4. This CDR3 region has 15 residues. Per germline, CDR1 MNHEY and CDR2 SVGAGI. Material: PBMCs. This receptor was taken from a male donor in good health and CMV-seropositive. The chain has TRBV6-5 and TRBJ2-7; 9 nucleotides line up with TRBD1. The CDR3 loop is CASSYVQGAAYEQYF. CDR3 DNA: TGTGCCAGCAGTTACGTACAGGGGGCGGCCTACGAGCAGTACTTC.